This T cell receptor beta chain was sequenced for a study of T cell responses to AZD1222 COVID-19 vaccine. Findings and limits, study-wide: Researchers report vaccine-associated CD4 TCRs spanning spike, with dominance at 160-218 and 743-854. In all cases, repertoires were sampled only after the peak T cell response. Donors were largely white British and mainly female; clonal diversity was possibly underestimated.

Trimming removed 7 bases at V and 11 bases at J, with 20 bases between. Germline assignment: CDR1 SGHDN and CDR2 FVKESK. This CDR3 spans 13 amino acids. Some clones are missing from TCRdb's copy, which holds only in-frame ones; the method was immunoSEQ multiplex PCR. The sample contains 100,000 to 120,000 clones, roughly 90% of which appear only once. Comment on this clone: Its antigen is not known.

The receptor's source is an adult who received the AZD1222 COVID-19 vaccine. The sequenced sample was peripheral blood, obtained 28 days after the second AZD1222 dose. This rearrangement joins TRBV14 to TRBJ1-1; perhaps TRBD1 as D (6 bases). The CDR3 region is CASTNRAAGVAFF. CDR3 DNA sequence: TGTGCCAGCACCAACAGGGCGGCAGGGGTGGCTTTCTTT.